The 22 T cell receptor beta chains reported below all come from one sample, sequenced in a study of blood T cell repertoires in COVID-19. The data were produced by immunoSEQ multiplex PCR, yet TCRdb's version contains in-frame clones alone and is incomplete. This table holds around 30,000 clones, 68% found once. Sequences were obtained from peripheral blood. The receptors were gathered from a human donor in a cohort sampled during active COVID-19.

This clone was counted a few times. The chain has TRBV27 and TRBJ2-7; TRBD2 might be the D (6 bases). This CDR3 spans 13 amino acids. Trimming removed 2 bases from V and 7 bases from J, with 12 bases in between. Germline-derived CDR1 and CDR2 are MNHEY and SMNVEV (reference sequence). The CDR3 DNA reads as TGTGCCAGCAGTTTAAAGGGGACTCGAGAGCAGTACTTC. Encoded protein: CASSLKGTREQYF.

The chain recombines TRBV6-4 with TRBJ2-1; TRBD2 aligns across 8 bases. The germline V gene has CDR1 MRHNA and CDR2 SNTAGT. CDR3 size: 14 residues. The trim removed 5 bases at V and 7 bases at J, leaving 7 bases unmatched. The CDR3 region has the DNA TGTGCCAGCAGTAGCGGGGGCGCTACGAATGAGCAGTTCTTC. It translates to CASSSGGATNEQFF.

This clone was counted between two and nine times. The chain carries TRBV28 and TRBJ2-2; 9 bases are a match to TRBD2. The CDR3 consists of 16 residues. Unmatched junction bases numbered 10, after V lost 6 bases and J lost 5 bases. CDR1 is MDHEN and CDR2 is SYDVKM in the germline V gene. The CDR3: CASSGASGRFTGELFF. The CDR3 DNA reads TGTGCCAGCAGCGGCGCGAGCGGGAGGTTTACCGGGGAGCTGTTTTTT.

The chain links TRBV5-1 to TRBJ2-3; 11 positions agree with TRBD2. Germline values: CDR1 SGHRS, CDR2 YFSETQ. CDR3 length: 16 residues. Trimming cost V 3 bases and J 1 base; bases outside gene matches: 4. The CDR3 DNA follows: TGCGCCAGCAGCTCGACTAGCGGGATTGGCACAGATACGCAGTATTTT. Translation gives CASSSTSGIGTDTQYF.

The rearrangement links TRBV2 to TRBJ1-2; 7 bases align to TRBD1. CDR1 is SNHLY, CDR2 FYNNEI, per germline. V was clipped by 8 bases and J by 3 bases; unmatched bases: 6. This CDR3 is built from 13 residues. Written as DNA, the CDR3 is TGTGCCAGCGGGTCAGGGGGTTACTATGGCTACACCTTC. Encoded protein: CASGSGGYYGYTF.

This clone has only a few counts. The chain recombines TRBV2 with TRBJ1-4; D remains ambiguous. The CDR3 length is 12 residues. Trimming took 6 bases from V and 8 from J, leaving 10 bases between them. The germline CDR1 and CDR2 sequences are SNHLY and FYNNEI. CDR3 in amino acids: CASSALQEKLFF. The CDR3 DNA follows: TGTGCCAGCAGCGCTTTGCAGGAAAAACTGTTTTTT.

The chain combines TRBV7-2 with TRBJ2-6; 14 bases match TRBD2. The V gene end was trimmed by 5 bases and the J gene end by 2 bases; junction bases not matched to a gene: 5. Germline CDR1 and CDR2: SGHTA and FQGNSA. CDR3 length: 18 amino acids. CDR3 DNA: TGTGCCAGCAGCGTGGGACTAGCGGGAGTTACTGGGGCCAACGTCCTGACTTTC. It specifies CASSVGLAGVTGANVLTF.

The chain links TRBV28 to TRBJ2-7; perhaps TRBD1 as D (5 bases). The germline V gene has CDR1 MDHEN and CDR2 SYDVKM. This CDR3 is 14 amino acids long. V lost 6 bases, J lost 2 bases, and 14 bases lay in between. CDR3 amino acids: CASRTLGRPYEQYF. The CDR3, as DNA: TGTGCCAGCAGGACACTGGGGCGCCCCTACGAGCAGTACTTC.

The chain uses TRBV9 and TRBJ1-6, with 8 bases fitting TRBD1. The CDR3 loop spans 14 amino acids. The germline CDR1 and CDR2 sequences are SGDLS and YYNGEE. V lost 3 bases and J lost 6; bases outside the gene matches: 2. DNA for the CDR3: TGTGCCAGCAGCGGGGGACAGGTTAATTCACCCCTCCACTTT. This codes for CASSGGQVNSPLHF.

The genes are TRBV28 and TRBJ2-2; D remains ambiguous. CDR3 size: 15 residues. The V end was cut by 8 bases, the J end by 2 bases, with 15 bases between. Germline CDR1 is MDHEN and CDR2 is SYDVKM. The CDR3 region is CASLDTTRNTGELFF. As DNA, the CDR3 is TGTGCCAGCCTCGACACAACCAGAAACACCGGGGAGCTGTTTTTT.

The chain uses TRBV30 and TRBJ1-1; 8 bases are a match to TRBD1. Germline V gives CDR1 GTSNPN, CDR2 SVGIG (reference sequence). The CDR3 is 12 residues long. The junction had 7 bases not matched to a gene; V was cut back by 8 bases and J by 5 bases. CDR3 DNA sequence: TGTGCCGGAAACAGGGGGAAGACTGAAGCTTTCTTT. This translates into CAGNRGKTEAFF.

This rearrangement joins TRBV13 to TRBJ2-7; the D is unclear. Germline V gives CDR1 PRHDT, CDR2 FYEKMQ (reference sequence). The CDR3 extends over 12 amino acids. V was pared by 3 bases and J by 2 bases, with 5 bases between. CDR3 in DNA: TGTGCCAGCAGCTTGCCTACCTACGAGCAGTACTTC. Its translation is CASSLPTYEQYF. The whole variable domain, filled in from reference TRBV13 and TRBJ2-7, reads AAGVIQSPRHLIKEKRETATLKCYPIPRHDTVYWYQQGPGQDPQFLISFYEKMQSDKGSIPDRFSAQQFSDYHSELNMSSLELGDSALYFCASSLPTYEQYFGPGTRLTVT.

The rearrangement joins TRBV7-8 to TRBJ2-1; D not resolved. The CDR3 covers 13 residues. CDR1 and CDR2 from the germline V gene are SGHVS and FQNEAQ. Trimming shortened V by 4 bases and J by 5 bases, and 9 bases separated the two germline ends. This CDR3 reads CASSSQVNNEQFF. The CDR3 nucleotides are TGTGCCAGCAGCTCTCAGGTAAACAATGAGCAGTTCTTC.

The chain uses TRBV7-2 and TRBJ2-3; D uncertain. This CDR3 is built from 13 residues. V was trimmed by 1 base and J by 5 bases, leaving 7 bases between them. Germline V gives CDR1 SGHTA, CDR2 FQGNSA. The CDR3, as DNA: TGTGCCAGCAGCTTAGGGCTAGTAGATACGCAGTATTTT. This encodes CASSLGLVDTQYF.

V gene TRBV3-1 (or the pseudogene TRBV3-2) combines with J gene TRBJ2-5, with D possibly being TRBD2 (7 bases). The CDR3 is 18 residues long. The V and J ends lost 1 base and 5 bases respectively, with 23 bases between them. Germline V CDR1 and CDR2: LGHDT, YNNKEL (reference sequence). CDR3 region: CASSQGLGWRGPSETQYF. DNA of the CDR3: TGTGCCAGCAGCCAAGGCCTTGGGTGGCGGGGGCCTTCGGAGACCCAGTACTTC.

This rearrangement joins TRBV30 to TRBJ1-5; the D is unclear. The V end lost 1 base, the J end lost 3 bases, and 7 bases lay between the germline ends. The CDR3 is 13 residues long. Germline values: CDR1 GTSNPN, CDR2 SVGIG (reference sequence). CDR3 nucleotides: TGTGCCTGGAGTGAGACACCCAATCAGCCCCAGCATTTT. Encoded protein: CAWSETPNQPQHF.

The chain has TRBV2 and TRBJ2-1; TRBD2 matches 10 bases. Germline V gene data show CDR1 as SNHLY and CDR2 as FYNNEI. The CDR3 has 12 amino acids. The CDR3 region is CASGLARHEQFF. In DNA form, the CDR3 reads TGTGCTTCGGGACTAGCGCGTCATGAGCAGTTCTTC.

This rearrangement joins TRBV18 to TRBJ2-1, with unresolved D. V lost 2 bases, J lost 7 bases, and 6 bases lay in between. In germline, CDR1 is KGHSH, CDR2 LQKENI. The CDR3 consists of 12 residues. The CDR3 here is CASSPSGNEQFF. In nucleotides, the CDR3 is TGTGCCAGCTCACCATCGGGTAATGAGCAGTTCTTC.

The chain joins TRBV5-1 to TRBJ1-3, with D possibly being TRBD1 (5 bases). With 4 bases removed from V and 3 bases from J, the gap between germline ends came to 8 bases. The V gene's germline CDR1 is SGHRS and CDR2 YFSETQ. The CDR3 covers 13 residues. The CDR3 spells CASSRGGGNTIYF. The CDR3 region has the DNA TGCGCCAGCAGCCGGGGGGGTGGAAACACCATATATTTT.

V usage is TRBV12-3 or TRBV12-4 and J usage is TRBJ2-5; D gene ambiguous. The V gene lost 5 bases and the J gene lost 2 bases, with 9 bases spanning the gap. The CDR3 has 13 residues. CDR3 in amino acids: CASSPIQQETQYF. The CDR3 DNA reads as TGTGCCAGCAGTCCTATACAGCAAGAGACCCAGTACTTC.

The V and J genes are TRBV27 and TRBJ2-2, with 9 bases that match TRBD1. V shed 4 bases and J 1 base; nucleotides not matched to a gene: 10. The CDR3 is 18 amino acids. Germline V CDR1 and CDR2: MNHEY, SMNVEV (reference sequence). This chain's CDR3 is CASSSPGQGFLNTGELFF. The CDR3 DNA reads as TGTGCCAGCAGTTCACCGGGACAGGGCTTTTTGAACACCGGGGAGCTGTTTTTT.

The chain carries TRBV7-2 and TRBJ2-7; 7 nucleotides align to TRBD2. V shed 5 bases and J 3 bases; nucleotides not matched to a gene: 4. CDR1 is SGHTA and CDR2 is FQGNSA in the germline V gene. This CDR3 has 13 residues. Here the CDR3 reads CASSREASYEQYF. The CDR3 DNA is TGTGCCAGCAGCCGGGAGGCGAGCTACGAGCAGTACTTC.